This T cell receptor (beta chain) stems from a study of cytomegalovirus exposure and HLA in healthy donors. As for the study in general: Most donors, approximately 82% of 398 genotyped, fell in the Caucasian-associated ancestry cluster.

In the PCR, 60 Vbeta and 13 Jbeta primers were used. The data were produced by immunoSEQ multiplex PCR, yet TCRdb's version contains in-frame clones alone and is incomplete. The data show 120,000 or so clones, 70% to 80% seen once. As regards this clone: The antigen is undetermined.

The V segment lost 6 bases and the J segment 5 bases; nucleotides outside the gene matches: 2. Germline V gene data show CDR1 as MGHDK and CDR2 as SYGVNS. The CDR3 has 13 amino acids. Whole-study findings and limits: A later analysis found common viral pathogens apparently linked to several of the most significant clusters. 164 TCR beta chains were listed as cytomegalovirus-associated. Association of under 20,000 TCR beta sequences with HLA alleles was found at 0.05 false discovery rate in a later analysis.

This chain connects TRBV25-1 to TRBJ1-1; 11 bases line up with TRBD1. Specimen: PBMCs. The clonotype originates from a woman between 50 and 59 years old in good health and CMV-seropositive. The CDR3 here is CASRGTGGTEAFF. In DNA, the CDR3 is TGTGCCAGCAGGGGGACAGGGGGGACTGAAGCTTTCTTT.